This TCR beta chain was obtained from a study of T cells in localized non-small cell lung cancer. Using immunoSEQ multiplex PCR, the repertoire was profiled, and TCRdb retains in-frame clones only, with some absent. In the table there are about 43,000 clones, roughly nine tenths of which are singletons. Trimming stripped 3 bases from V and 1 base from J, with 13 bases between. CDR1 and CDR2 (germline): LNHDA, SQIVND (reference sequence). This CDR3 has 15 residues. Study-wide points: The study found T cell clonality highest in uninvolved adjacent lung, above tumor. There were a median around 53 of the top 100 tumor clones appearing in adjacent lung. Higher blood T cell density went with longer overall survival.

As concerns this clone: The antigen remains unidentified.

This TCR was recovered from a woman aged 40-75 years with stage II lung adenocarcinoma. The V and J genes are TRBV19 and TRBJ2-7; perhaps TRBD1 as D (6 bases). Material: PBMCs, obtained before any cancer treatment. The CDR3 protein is CASSIGGGPSYEQYF. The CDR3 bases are TGTGCCAGTAGTATTGGGGGCGGGCCTTCCTACGAGCAGTACTTC.